This T cell receptor beta chain was observed in a study of vaccination effects on CD4 cells after COVID-19. Study background: All participants had two doses of either the BNT162b2 or mRNA-1273 vaccine.

Concerning this clone itself: Its target is not known.

Prior to sequencing, the ViraFEST assay stimulated PBMC with viral peptide pools, which expanded the antigen-specific CD4+ T cells. It was after around eleven days of culture that CD4+ T cells were isolated. Vaccine recipients lacked prior SARS-CoV-2 infection and had negative nucleocapsid antibodies. A half-medium replacement with IL-2 medium was carried out on days 3 and 7. Using immunoSEQ multiplex PCR, the repertoire was profiled, and TCRdb retains in-frame clones only, with some absent. The sample gives 35,000 to 50,000 clones, 77% of which show up once; around 3% is in the top ten. Trimming took 4 bases from V and 8 from J; bases not matched to a gene: 15. This CDR3 contains 16 residues. Looked up from germline, CDR1 is SGHTS and CDR2 is YDEGEE.

The source was CD4+ T cells from PBMCs cultured with HCoV-NL63 spike peptides, collected before COVID-19 vaccination. This sequence originates from a human donor who received a COVID-19 vaccine. The chain employs TRBV5-8 and TRBJ1-3; 7 bases match TRBD1. In DNA form, the CDR3 reads TGTGCCAGCAGCCCAGGGGGGACCCTGGCCGGCGACACCATATATTTT. Translation gives CASSPGGTLAGDTIYF.